This TCR beta chain originates from a study of siplizumab effects on memory and regulatory T cells. Notes on the study in general: Siplizumab gave mappable alloreactive CD4+ clones an average Treg-derived fraction of approximately 69%, against around 30% in controls. Proliferating siplizumab-cultured Tregs lacked confirmed suppressive function.

Points on this clone: No antigen is known for it.

TCRdb keeps only in-frame clones here, not all; method: immunoSEQ multiplex PCR. The profile covers 95,000 to 100,000 clones, with around 90% appearing a single time and more than 10% taken by the ten largest. CDR3 length: 13 residues. Trimming at V came to 10 bases and at J to 0 bases, leaving 4 bases not matched to a gene. From germline, CDR1 is ENHRY and CDR2 SYGVKD. V gene TRBV10-3 combines with J gene TRBJ2-7; 9 bases agree with TRBD2. Sequenced material: non-Treg CD4+ T cells sorted from blood. The TCR was taken from a human donor in good health. The CDR3 here is CATRTSDSYEQYF. CDR3 coding DNA: TGTGCCACGCGGACTAGCGACTCCTACGAGCAGTACTTC.